This record looks at one TCR beta chain sequence and its context. The data stem from a study of PD-1 and CTLA-4 blockade in melanoma. The repertoire was sequenced with immunoSEQ multiplex PCR; TCRdb's copy has only in-frame clones and lacks some. This table has around 16,000 clones, around three quarters appearing once. With 6 bases removed from V and 3 bases from J, the gap between germline ends came to 18 bases. This CDR3 region has 15 residues. Germline loops: CDR1 SNHLY, CDR2 FYNNEI. The origin of this receptor is a human donor with melanoma. V is TRBV2 and J is TRBJ2-7; D is perhaps TRBD1 (5 bases). Sequencing used CD8+ T cells from peripheral blood, obtained from a patient given anti-PD-1 treatment. The CDR3 loop is CASRYLGAGFYEQYF. CDR3 DNA: TGTGCCAGCAGGTATCTTGGGGCCGGCTTCTACGAGCAGTACTTC.